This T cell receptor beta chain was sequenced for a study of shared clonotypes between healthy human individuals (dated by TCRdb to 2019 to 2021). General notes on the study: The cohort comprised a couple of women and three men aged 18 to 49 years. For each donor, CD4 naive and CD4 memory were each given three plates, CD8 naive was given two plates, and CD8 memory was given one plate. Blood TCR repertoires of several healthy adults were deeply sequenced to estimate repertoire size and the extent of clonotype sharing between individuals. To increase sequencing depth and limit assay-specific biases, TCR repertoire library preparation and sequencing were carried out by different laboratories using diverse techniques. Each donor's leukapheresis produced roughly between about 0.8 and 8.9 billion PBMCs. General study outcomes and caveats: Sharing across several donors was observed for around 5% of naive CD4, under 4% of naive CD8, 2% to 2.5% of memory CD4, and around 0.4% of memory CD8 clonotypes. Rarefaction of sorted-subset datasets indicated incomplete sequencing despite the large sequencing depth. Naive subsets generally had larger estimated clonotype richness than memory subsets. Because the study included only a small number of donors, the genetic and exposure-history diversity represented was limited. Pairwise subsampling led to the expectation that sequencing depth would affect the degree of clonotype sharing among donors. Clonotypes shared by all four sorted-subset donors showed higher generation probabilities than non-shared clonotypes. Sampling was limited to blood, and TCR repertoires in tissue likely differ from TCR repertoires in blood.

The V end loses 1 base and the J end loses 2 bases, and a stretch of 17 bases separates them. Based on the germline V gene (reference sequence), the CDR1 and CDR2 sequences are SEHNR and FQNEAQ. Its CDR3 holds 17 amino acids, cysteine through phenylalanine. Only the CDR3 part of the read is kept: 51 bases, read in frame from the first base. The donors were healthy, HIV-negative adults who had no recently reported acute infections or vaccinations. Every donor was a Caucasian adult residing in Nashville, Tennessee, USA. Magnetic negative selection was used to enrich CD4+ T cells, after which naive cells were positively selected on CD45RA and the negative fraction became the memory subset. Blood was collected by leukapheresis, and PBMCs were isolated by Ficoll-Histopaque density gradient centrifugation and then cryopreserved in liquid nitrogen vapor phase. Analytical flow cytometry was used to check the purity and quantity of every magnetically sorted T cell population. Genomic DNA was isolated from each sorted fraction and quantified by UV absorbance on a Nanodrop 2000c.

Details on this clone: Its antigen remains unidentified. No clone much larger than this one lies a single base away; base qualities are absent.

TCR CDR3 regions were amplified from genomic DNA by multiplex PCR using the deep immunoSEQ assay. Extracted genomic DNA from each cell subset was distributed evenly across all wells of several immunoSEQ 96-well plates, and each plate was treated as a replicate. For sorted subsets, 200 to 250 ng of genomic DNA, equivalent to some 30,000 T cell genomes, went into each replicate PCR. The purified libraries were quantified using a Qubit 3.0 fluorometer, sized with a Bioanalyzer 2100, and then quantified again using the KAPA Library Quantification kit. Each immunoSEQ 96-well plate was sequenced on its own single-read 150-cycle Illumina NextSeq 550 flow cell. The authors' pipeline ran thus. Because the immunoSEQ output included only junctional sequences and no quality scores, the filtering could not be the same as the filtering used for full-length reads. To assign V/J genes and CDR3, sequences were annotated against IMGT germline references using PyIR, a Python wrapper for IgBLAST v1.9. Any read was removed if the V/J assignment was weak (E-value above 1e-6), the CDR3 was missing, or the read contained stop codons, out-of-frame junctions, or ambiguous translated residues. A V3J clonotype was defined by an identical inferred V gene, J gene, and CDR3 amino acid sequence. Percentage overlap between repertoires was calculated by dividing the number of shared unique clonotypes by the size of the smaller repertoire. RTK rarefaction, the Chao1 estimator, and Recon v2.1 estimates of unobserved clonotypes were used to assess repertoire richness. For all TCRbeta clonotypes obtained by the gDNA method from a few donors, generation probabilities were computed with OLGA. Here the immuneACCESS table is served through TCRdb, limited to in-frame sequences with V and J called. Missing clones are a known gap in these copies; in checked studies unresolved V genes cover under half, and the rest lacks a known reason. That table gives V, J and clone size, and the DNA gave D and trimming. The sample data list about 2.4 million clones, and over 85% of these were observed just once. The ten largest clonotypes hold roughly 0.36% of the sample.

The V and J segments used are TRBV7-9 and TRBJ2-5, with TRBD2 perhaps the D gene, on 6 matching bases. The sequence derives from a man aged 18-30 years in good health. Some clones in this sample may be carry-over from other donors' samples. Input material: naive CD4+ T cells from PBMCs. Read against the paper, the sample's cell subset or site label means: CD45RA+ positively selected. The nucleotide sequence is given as TGTGCCAGCAGCTTAGGGCTAGCGAACTACCTGCAAGAGACCCAGTACTTC. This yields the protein CASSLGLANYLQETQYF. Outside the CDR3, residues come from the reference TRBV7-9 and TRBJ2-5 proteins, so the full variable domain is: DTGVSQNPRHKITKRGQNVTFRCDPISEHNRLYWYRQTLGQGPEFLTYFQNEAQLEKSRLLSDRFSAERPKGSFSTLEIQRTEQGDSAMYLCASSLGLANYLQETQYFGPGTRLLVL.